This record concerns one T cell receptor beta chain sequence. This entry comes from a study of T cell responses to AZD1222 COVID-19 vaccine. This table comes from immunoSEQ multiplex PCR, and its TCRdb copy is limited to in-frame clones, with some not included. The table lists approximately 100,000 clones, approximately 87% of them singletons. Here the sequenced sample was peripheral blood, taken 28 days after the second AZD1222 dose. The clonotype originates from an adult who received the AZD1222 COVID-19 vaccine.

The CDR3 DNA is TGTGCCAGCAGTTTTGCCAGGCGGATCGGATACAATGAGCAGTTCTTC. This sequence encodes CASSFARRIGYNEQFF. This sequence joins TRBV27 and TRBJ2-1; D not certain. Germline V gene sequence: CDR1 MNHEY, CDR2 SMNVEV (reference sequence). This CDR3 has 16 amino acids. V dropped 3 bases and J dropped 4 bases, with 16 bases sitting between them.